A single sample is the source of the 18 T cell receptor beta chains below, sequenced in a study of CD8 T cells in Susac syndrome. An amount of RNA that ranged from 0.5 to 1 ug was reverse transcribed with random hexamers. TCRdb independently ran MiXCR on the immunoSEQ multiplex PCR reads; one entry per CDR3 protein. The sample records about 200,000 distinct CDR3 sequences, 90% to 95% being singletons. The sequenced material came from CD4+ T cells from PBMCs. These receptors were obtained from a human donor with Susac syndrome.

Comment on this clonotype: It is likely a read error, because the conserved phenylalanine at the end of the CDR3 is missing. No DNA is shown, since the ends of the CDR3 on it are uncertain; the CDR3 is the one TCRdb lists. The chain links TRBV4-1 to TRBJ2-1; TRBD2, the D gene given by the table, was not confirmed from the DNA. A total of 15 residues make up the CDR3, ends included. Germline V gene lookup returns CDR1 MGHRA and CDR2 YSYEKL. CDR3: CASSQPGLAGGPLFI.

The rearrangement joins TRBV27 to TRBJ1-3; 7 bases align to TRBD1. The CDR3 contains 19 residues. V was pared by 2 bases and J by 1 base, with 14 bases of the junction left unmatched. Germline V gene lookup returns CDR1 MNHEY and CDR2 SMNVEV (reference sequence). The CDR3 protein is CASSLKMGFGTASGNTIYF. The CDR3 DNA reads TGTGCCAGCAGTTTAAAAATGGGGTTCGGGACAGCTTCTGGAAACACCATATATTTT.

This chain's CDR3 is CASRYTGLAGAETQYF. The CDR3 DNA reads as TGTGCCAGCAGATACACGGGACTAGCGGGCGCTGAGACCCAGTACTTC. The chain couples TRBV7-2 to TRBJ2-5; TRBD2 matches at 12 bases. V lost 6 bases and J lost 5; bases outside the gene matches: 10. The CDR3 length is 16 residues. From germline, CDR1 is SGHTA and CDR2 FQGNSA.

This clonotype was picked up one time. The chain uses TRBV4-2 and TRBJ1-2, with a tentative D call TRBD1 (5 bases). Trimming cost V 0 bases and J 5 bases, with 10 bases left between them. Germline loops: CDR1 LGHNA, CDR2 YNFKEQ. The CDR3 is made up of 14 amino acids. CDR3 coding DNA: TGTGCCAGCAGCCAAGAAGGGGTCCGGTATGGCTACACCTTC. This encodes CASSQEGVRYGYTF.

V and J are TRBV20-1 and TRBJ2-2; TRBD2 agrees at 9 bases. The CDR3 is made up of 15 amino acids. CDR1 and CDR2 (germline): DFQATT, SNEGSKA (reference sequence). Trimming at V came to 0 bases and at J to 5 bases, leaving 4 bases not matched to a gene. For the CDR3, the DNA is TGCAGTGCTAGAGATGGCGGGGGGGCGACCGGGGAGCTGTTTTTT. It encodes CSARDGGGATGELFF.

The chain joins TRBV30 to TRBJ2-6; D remains unclear. V was cut by 0 bases and J by 0 bases, with 12 bases left in between. The CDR3 has 17 amino acids. Germline loops: CDR1 GTSNPN, CDR2 SVGIG (reference sequence). The CDR3 bases are TGTGCCTGGAGTGTACTGAGGACCAGCTCTGGGGCCAACGTCCTGACTTTC. Protein product: CAWSVLRTSSGANVLTF. Based on the CDR3 plus reference TRBV30 and TRBJ2-6, the full variable domain is SQTIHQWPATLVQPVGSPLSLECTVEGTSNPNLYWYRQAAGRGLQLLFYSVGIGQISSEVPQNLSASRPQDRQFILSSKKLLLSDSGFYLCAWSVLRTSSGANVLTFGAGSRLTVL.

The chain carries TRBV12-3 or TRBV12-4 and TRBJ1-6; 8 bases are shared with TRBD1. CDR3 length: 14 residues. The V gene end was trimmed by 7 bases and the J gene end by 7 bases; junction bases not matched to a gene: 6. The CDR3 spells CASTATGVNSPLHF. Here the CDR3 DNA reads TGTGCCAGCACCGCGACAGGGGTGAATTCACCCCTCCACTTT.

The chain uses TRBV12-3 or TRBV12-4 and TRBJ1-1, with D hard to call. This CDR3 spans 13 amino acids. The ends were cut back, 3 bases at V and 1 base at J, with 6 bases in the middle. The CDR3 here is CASSFLPNTEAFF. CDR3 nucleotide sequence: TGTGCCAGCAGTTTTCTACCGAACACTGAAGCTTTCTTT.

This CDR3 reads CATSKQGQGNTDTQYF. The CDR3 DNA sequence: TGTGCCACCAGCAAACAGGGACAGGGGAACACAGATACGCAGTATTTT. The rearrangement uses TRBV15 and TRBJ2-3, with 10 bases fitting TRBD1. CDR1 LNHNV and CDR2 YYDKDF come from the germline V gene (reference sequence). This CDR3 contains 16 residues. The V gene end was trimmed by 4 bases and the J gene end by 2 bases; junction bases not matched to a gene: 6. The full variable domain, in which reference TRBV15 and TRBJ2-3 provide the parts outside the CDR3, is DAMVIQNPRYQVTQFGKPVTLSCSQTLNHNVMYWYQQKSSQAPKLLFHYYDKDFNNEADTPDNFQSRRPNTSFCFLDIRSPGLGDTAMYLCATSKQGQGNTDTQYFGPGTRLTVL.

This clonotype was observed once. The chain carries TRBV20-1 and TRBJ1-2; 10 nucleotides agree with TRBD1. V was pared by 6 bases and J by 5 bases, with 6 bases of the junction left unmatched. Germline V gene data show CDR1 as DFQATT and CDR2 as SNEGSKA (reference sequence). CDR3 length: 13 residues. The CDR3 region has the DNA TGCAGTGCACGACAGGGGGCGCCGTATGGCTACACCTTC. Translation gives CSARQGAPYGYTF.

The chain links TRBV6-6 to TRBJ2-5; TRBD2 aligns across 10 bases. The germline V gene has CDR1 MNHNY and CDR2 SVGAGI (reference sequence). This CDR3 region has 15 residues. The V segment lost 3 bases and the J segment 3 bases; nucleotides outside the gene matches: 4. The CDR3 loop reads CASSYIAGGKETQYF. In DNA, the CDR3 is TGTGCCAGCAGTTATATAGCGGGAGGCAAAGAGACCCAGTACTTC.

CDR3 amino acids: CASSRTESYEQYF. CDR3 coding DNA: TGTGCCAGCAGTAGGACAGAATCCTACGAGCAGTACTTC. This chain uses TRBV7-2 with TRBJ2-7; possibly TRBD1 for D (6 bases). Germline V gives CDR1 SGHTA, CDR2 FQGNSA. The CDR3 sequence is 13 residues long. The V and J ends lost 6 bases and 1 base respectively, with 10 bases between them.

The chain recombines TRBV10-3 with TRBJ1-1; D call uncertain. Trimming took off 1 base at V and 7 bases at J, with 7 bases between the two ends. The CDR3 runs to 12 residues. Germline assignment: CDR1 ENHRY and CDR2 SYGVKD. The CDR3, as DNA: TGTGCCATCAGTGAGTGGAGCAGTGAAGCTTTCTTT. As protein: CAISEWSSEAFF.

The chain has TRBV6-5 and TRBJ1-1, with TRBD1 identical over 7 bases. Looked up from germline, CDR1 is MNHEY and CDR2 is SVGAGI. CDR3 length: 14 residues. Trimming took 6 bases from V and 4 from J; bases not matched to a gene: 8. The CDR3 spells CASSLDRVATEAFF. DNA of the CDR3: TGTGCCAGCAGCCTTGACAGGGTTGCCACTGAAGCTTTCTTT.

The chain links TRBV7-8 to TRBJ1-4, with TRBD1 matching 7 bases. With 5 bases clipped from V and 7 bases from J, the junction kept 7 bases outside the gene matches. The germline V gene has CDR1 SGHVS and CDR2 FQNEAQ. CDR3 length: 14 amino acids. CDR3 nucleotide sequence: TGTGCCAGCAGCCCGGGACAGCGTCGTGAAAAACTGTTTTTT. Protein product: CASSPGQRREKLFF.

This sequence joins TRBV11-1 and TRBJ2-7; 8 nucleotides match TRBD2. Germline V gene data show CDR1 as SGHAT and CDR2 as FQDESV (reference sequence). V dropped 1 base and J dropped 0; count of bases not matched to a gene: 8. CDR3 length: 17 amino acids. Written as DNA, the CDR3 is TGTGCCAGCAGCTTAGGTTCTCGCGGGAGGACCTCCTACGAGCAGTACTTC. Its translation is CASSLGSRGRTSYEQYF. The entire variable domain, with the rest obtained from reference TRBV11-1 and TRBJ2-7, is as follows: EAEVAQSPRYKITEKSQAVAFWCDPISGHATLYWYRQILGQGPELLVQFQDESVVDDSQLPKDRFSAERLKGVDSTLKIQPAELGDSAMYLCASSLGSRGRTSYEQYFGPGTRLTVT.

Concerning this clonotype: The junction shows a germline mismatch at one end, possibly a read error. The rearrangement uses TRBV5-1 and TRBJ2-7, with 7 positions matching TRBD2. CDR3 size: 15 residues. The germline V gene encodes CDR1 SGHRS and CDR2 YFSETQ. DNA of the CDR3: TGCGCCAGCAACTTGGTATGGGCGGGAGTAGACGAGCAGTACTTC. Its translation: CASNLVWAGVDEQYF.

The chain combines TRBV7-9 with TRBJ2-2; D perhaps matches TRBD2 (5 bases). Per germline, CDR1 SEHNR and CDR2 FQNEAQ (reference sequence). Between the trimmed V and J ends, which lost 5 bases and 1 base, there was a span of 14 bases. This CDR3 contains 16 residues. CDR3 DNA sequence: TGTGCCAGCAGCCGTAGGAACGGGATGAACACCGGGGAGCTGTTTTTT. Protein sequence: CASSRRNGMNTGELFF.